These 26 T cell receptor beta chains share one sample of origin, sequenced in a study of Ad26.COV2.S vaccination and SARS-CoV-2 variants. Assay: immunoSEQ multiplex PCR; the TCRdb copy retains only in-frame clones and omits some. The sample records about 430,000 clones, over 75% being singletons. Indicated treatment: approximately 18 received Ad26.COV2.S at low or high dose, single or two shots; about 5 received placebo; per-sample allocation not given. At day 63 after the first vaccine or placebo injection, samples were drawn. The sequenced sample was peripheral blood, obtained in a trial of Ad26.COV2.S vaccine versus placebo. These receptors were obtained from a person aged 18-65 years who received the Ad26.COV2.S COVID-19 vaccine or a placebo.

The rearrangement joins TRBV28 to TRBJ2-3; D may be TRBD2 (5 bases). This CDR3 is built from 15 residues. Germline V gives CDR1 MDHEN, CDR2 SYDVKM. The V and J ends lost 2 bases and 2 bases respectively, with 11 bases between them. The CDR3: CASSLRELSTDTQYF. In nucleotides, the CDR3 is TGTGCCAGCAGTTTAAGGGAGCTTTCCACAGATACGCAGTATTTT. The whole variable domain, filled in from reference TRBV28 and TRBJ2-3, reads DVKVTQSSRYLVKRTGEKVFLECVQDMDHENMFWYRQDPGLGLRLIYFSYDVKMKEKGDIPEGYSVSREKKERFSLILESASTNQTSMYLCASSLRELSTDTQYFGPGTRLTVL.

The CDR3, as DNA: TGTGCCAGCAGCGTACCGGGACAGGGTCGCGGGAGGTCCGAGCAGTACTTC. Translated: CASSVPGQGRGRSEQYF. V and J are TRBV4-2 and TRBJ2-7; D perhaps matches TRBD1 (9 bases). Trimming removed 5 bases at V and 6 bases at J, with 26 bases between. Germline V CDR1 and CDR2: LGHNA, YNFKEQ. This CDR3 has 17 residues.

This chain joins TRBV7-3 and TRBJ2-1, with 10 nucleotides matching TRBD2. Germline CDR1 and CDR2: SGHTA and FQGTGA. V lost 5 bases, J lost 9 bases, and 16 bases stayed unmatched. The CDR3 is 17 amino acids. The CDR3 DNA follows: TGTGCCAGCAGCCAGGCGGCTAGCGGGAGTGAAGGGGGTGAGCAGTTCTTC. This codes for CASSQAASGSEGGEQFF.

This clone was picked up a small number of times. The J gene is TRBJ1-2, the V gene TRBV12-5; 7 positions match TRBD1. Germline V gene sequence: CDR1 LGHNT, CDR2 FRNRAP. CDR3 length equals 15 residues. Trimming cost V 1 base and J 4 bases; bases outside gene matches: 6. CDR3 sequence: CASGLGTAGGYGYTF. CDR3 in DNA: TGTGCTAGTGGTTTGGGTACAGCAGGGGGCTATGGCTACACCTTC.

The chain couples TRBV6-5 to TRBJ1-1; no firm D call. V shed 0 bases and J shed 5 bases, with 7 bases lying between them. Germline assignment: CDR1 MNHEY and CDR2 SVGAGI. The CDR3 sequence is 13 residues long. CDR3 nucleotide sequence: TGTGCCAGCAGTTACTCGGGCAGGACTGAAGCTTTCTTT. The encoded protein is CASSYSGRTEAFF.

The V and J genes are TRBV9 and TRBJ2-7; D is possibly TRBD1 (6 bases). Germline CDR1 and CDR2: SGDLS and YYNGEE. The V end lost 0 bases, the J end lost 1 base, and 11 bases lay between the germline ends. This CDR3 is 15 amino acids long. The CDR3 is CASSVEGVGSYEQYF. The CDR3 DNA is TGTGCCAGCAGCGTAGAGGGGGTAGGGTCCTACGAGCAGTACTTC.

The CDR3, as DNA: TGTGCCACCACCTCGGTACCCGGACATCTCTATGGCTACACCTTC. Its translation is CATTSVPGHLYGYTF. The chain uses TRBV27 and TRBJ1-2, with D possibly matching TRBD1 (5 bases). Germline V gene lookup returns CDR1 MNHEY and CDR2 SMNVEV (reference sequence). Trimming removed 10 bases at V and 4 bases at J, with 22 bases between. The CDR3 covers 15 residues.

The rearrangement uses TRBV4-1 and TRBJ2-3; tentative D call: TRBD1 (7 bases). V dropped 3 bases and J dropped 4 bases, with 14 bases sitting between them. The CDR3 length is 15 residues. CDR1 and CDR2 from the germline V gene are MGHRA and YSYEKL. CDR3 sequence reads: CASSHLGGGADTQYF. The CDR3, as DNA: TGCGCCAGCAGCCACCTCGGAGGGGGCGCAGATACGCAGTATTTT.

CDR3 sequence reads: CASSPGVMNYGYTF. The DNA of the CDR3 is TGTGCCAGCTCACCGGGGGTGATGAACTATGGCTACACCTTC. The J gene is TRBJ1-2, the V gene TRBV18; perhaps TRBD1 as D (5 bases). The CDR3 totals 14 residues. The V and J ends lost 3 bases and 2 bases respectively, with 10 bases between them. Germline-derived CDR1 and CDR2 are KGHSH and LQKENI.

This clone was recorded once. This chain joins TRBV7-2 and TRBJ2-5; 8 bases are a match to TRBD2. Germline V gives CDR1 SGHTA, CDR2 FQGNSA. The V segment lost 1 base and the J segment 6 bases; nucleotides outside the gene matches: 7. The CDR3 covers 15 residues. This chain's CDR3 is CASSLVGGAVKTQYF. As DNA, the CDR3 is TGTGCCAGCAGCTTAGTCGGGGGGGCGGTGAAGACCCAGTACTTC.

This clone was detected a few times. V usage is TRBV6-2 or TRBV6-3 and J usage is TRBJ1-5, with D possibly matching TRBD1 (5 bases). The CDR3 extends over 13 amino acids. V was shortened by 4 bases and J by 4 bases, with 8 bases between the two germline ends. The germline gives CDR1 MNHEY, CDR2 SVGEGT. The CDR3 here is CASSWDGNQPQHF. CDR3 sequence (DNA): TGTGCCAGCAGTTGGGACGGAAATCAGCCCCAGCATTTT.

The CDR3, as DNA: TGTGCCTGGACCCCAACGAGGGGCGGCTGGTTCTTT. This encodes CAWTPTRGGWFF. V and J are TRBV30 and TRBJ1-1; possibly TRBD1 for D (5 bases). The germline V gene encodes CDR1 GTSNPN and CDR2 SVGIG (reference sequence). The CDR3 runs to 12 residues. Trimming removed 4 bases at V and 14 bases at J, with 20 bases between. Variable domain in full (rest from reference TRBV30 and TRBJ1-1): SQTIHQWPATLVQPVGSPLSLECTVEGTSNPNLYWYRQAAGRGLQLLFYSVGIGQISSEVPQNLSASRPQDRQFILSSKKLLLSDSGFYLCAWTPTRGGWFFGQGTRLTVV.

The chain combines TRBV28 with TRBJ1-2; D may be TRBD1 (5 bases). Trimming left V 7 bases short and J 1 base short, with 13 bases between. The germline V gene has CDR1 MDHEN and CDR2 SYDVKM. The CDR3 spans 14 residues. Here the CDR3 reads CASTSGTNNYGYTF. CDR3 DNA: TGTGCCAGCACTTCCGGGACGAATAACTATGGCTACACCTTC.

The chain is built from TRBV28 and TRBJ2-5, with D tentatively TRBD2 (6 bases). Trimming stripped 4 bases from V and 1 base from J, with 10 bases between. Germline V CDR1 and CDR2: MDHEN, SYDVKM. The CDR3 is 14 residues long. The CDR3 coding sequence is TGTGCCAGCAGTTCACGGGACTCCCAAGAGACCCAGTACTTC. This sequence encodes CASSSRDSQETQYF.

The chain has TRBV30 and TRBJ1-2; 10 bases agree with TRBD1. Germline-derived CDR1 and CDR2 are GTSNPN and SVGIG (reference sequence). The junction had 3 bases not matched to a gene; V was cut back by 0 bases and J by 8 bases. The CDR3 sequence is 13 residues long. CDR3 DNA sequence: TGTGCCTGGAGTGTGGGGACAGGGGAAGGCTACACCTTC. Translated: CAWSVGTGEGYTF.

This chain uses TRBV28 with TRBJ2-3; the D gene is possibly TRBD1 (5 bases). CDR1 MDHEN and CDR2 SYDVKM come from the germline V gene. The CDR3 consists of 12 residues. V was pared by 2 bases and J by 7 bases, with 7 bases between. The CDR3 DNA is TGTGCCAGCAGTTTAAAGGGGAATACGCAGTATTTT. Its protein product is CASSLKGNTQYF.

Only a few counts were recorded for this clone. This chain links TRBV4-3 with TRBJ1-2; perhaps TRBD1 as D (6 bases). Germline-derived CDR1 and CDR2 are LGHNA and YSLEER. V dropped 2 bases and J dropped 1 base, with 11 bases sitting between them. The CDR3 runs to 15 residues. As DNA, the CDR3 is TGCGCCAGCAGCCAACGGACAGACAATAACTATGGCTACACCTTC. Its translation is CASSQRTDNNYGYTF.

The gene calls are TRBV20-1 and TRBJ2-1; 8 bases are a match to TRBD2. Unmatched junction bases numbered 8, after V lost 3 bases and J lost 7 bases. This CDR3 contains 14 residues. Germline V CDR1 and CDR2: DFQATT, SNEGSKA (reference sequence). CDR3 sequence reads: CSASSSGRGNEQFF. CDR3 DNA: TGCAGTGCTAGTTCCAGCGGGAGAGGGAATGAGCAGTTCTTC.

This clone came up once. The chain has TRBV11-3 and TRBJ2-1, with unresolved D. CDR1 and CDR2 from the germline V gene are SGHNT and YENEEA. Between the trimmed V and J ends, which lost 4 bases and 2 bases, there was a span of 12 bases. The CDR3 length is 15 residues. CDR3: CASSSNLGPYNEQFF. The DNA for the CDR3 is TGTGCCAGCAGCTCAAATCTCGGGCCCTACAATGAGCAGTTCTTC.

The chain couples TRBV6-5 to TRBJ2-1; D call uncertain. CDR1 MNHEY and CDR2 SVGAGI come from the germline V gene. With 2 bases removed from V and 7 bases from J, the gap between germline ends came to 6 bases. This CDR3 is built from 12 residues. This chain's CDR3 is CASSYNGNEQFF. Here the CDR3 DNA reads TGTGCCAGCAGTTACAATGGGAATGAGCAGTTCTTC.

The sample holds one count of this clone. This rearrangement joins TRBV19 to TRBJ2-3, with 12 bases fitting TRBD2. CDR1 and CDR2 (germline): LNHDA, SQIVND (reference sequence). This CDR3 spans 15 amino acids. J was trimmed by 7 bases and V by 4 bases; bases with no gene match: 6. CDR3: CASSKRTSGMNTQYF. The DNA for the CDR3 is TGTGCCAGTAGTAAAAGGACTAGCGGGATGAATACGCAGTATTTT.

V usage is TRBV19 and J usage is TRBJ2-1, with a weak D call TRBD2 (6 bases). The ends were cut back, 7 bases at V and 5 bases at J, with 18 bases in the middle. This CDR3 spans 15 amino acids. CDR1 LNHDA and CDR2 SQIVND come from the germline V gene (reference sequence). The CDR3 region is CASTTGGSGDNEQFF. Written as DNA, the CDR3 is TGTGCCAGTACTACTGGGGGGAGCGGAGACAATGAGCAGTTCTTC.

The chain employs TRBV5-1 and TRBJ2-1; the match to TRBD2 covers 8 bases. Losses at the gene ends were 0 bases for V and 9 bases for J; bases not matched to a gene: 5. Germline loops: CDR1 SGHRS, CDR2 YFSETQ. CDR3 length: 14 amino acids. The CDR3 bases are TGCGCCAGCAGCTTGGTACGGGAGGGCCCTGAGCAGTTCTTC. Its translation is CASSLVREGPEQFF.

The chain uses TRBV18 and TRBJ2-2; 9 bases agree with TRBD1. The ends lost 4 bases at V and 7 bases at J; junction bases unmatched: 7. The CDR3 consists of 15 residues. The germline CDR1 and CDR2 sequences are KGHSH and LQKENI. The CDR3 DNA sequence: TGTGCCAGCTCACTGGGGACAGGGCTGCACGGGGAGCTGTTTTTT. It encodes CASSLGTGLHGELFF. The variable domain in full, with the rest retrieved from reference TRBV18 and TRBJ2-2, is NAGVMQNPRHLVRRRGQEARLRCSPMKGHSHVYWYRQLPEEGLKFMVYLQKENIIDESGMPKERFSAEFPKEGPSILRIQQVVRGDSAAYFCASSLGTGLHGELFFGEGSRLTVL.

This rearrangement joins TRBV7-6 to TRBJ2-1; 11 bases map to TRBD2. From germline, CDR1 is SGHVS and CDR2 FNYEAQ. The V gene end was trimmed by 6 bases and the J gene end by 10 bases; junction bases not matched to a gene: 8. The CDR3 loop spans 14 amino acids. The CDR3 DNA follows: TGTGCCAGCAGTCTAGCGGGAGGCCACGGGGAGCAGTTCTTC. Protein: CASSLAGGHGEQFF.

The gene calls are TRBV7-2 and TRBJ1-2, with 8 bases fitting TRBD1. V shed 2 bases, J shed 3 bases, and the junction held 11 bases outside the gene matches. The CDR3 runs 17 residues. Germline CDR1 SGHTA, CDR2 FQGNSA. The CDR3 DNA follows: TGTGCCAGCAGCTTACCCGCAGGACAGGGCGGCGACTATGGCTACACCTTC. It encodes CASSLPAGQGGDYGYTF. Together with reference TRBV7-2 and TRBJ1-2, the CDR3 gives the full variable domain: GAGVSQSPSNKVTEKGKDVELRCDPISGHTALYWYRQSLGQGLEFLIYFQGNSAPDKSGLPSDRFSAERTGGSVSTLTIQRTQQEDSAVYLCASSLPAGQGGDYGYTFGSGTRLTVV.